This TCR beta chain was profiled in a study of blood T cell repertoires in COVID-19. This CDR3 has 17 residues. Germline V gene sequence: CDR1 KGHDR, CDR2 SFDVKD. J was trimmed by 8 bases and V by 4 bases; bases with no gene match: 14. In the original analysis: Estimation of nucleated cell counts was performed using reference gene primer amplification. Clones were read by immunoSEQ multiplex PCR, and TCRdb kept only the in-frame ones, dropping some. That table supplies the V and J calls and clone size; D and trimming were determined from the DNA. The sample consists of approximately 82,000 clones, 85% to 90% of them appearing once.

V usage is TRBV24-1 and J usage is TRBJ2-4; 9 bases are shared with TRBD1. The sequence derives from a man between 65 and 85 years old with active or convalescent COVID-19. The sequenced material came from peripheral blood. The CDR3 region is CATSESTGGPSGYIQYF. Here the CDR3 DNA reads TGTGCCACCAGTGAGTCTACAGGGGGCCCGTCTGGGTACATTCAGTACTTC.